This T cell receptor beta chain was found in a study of CD8+CD57+ T cells in acquired aplastic anemia. In the study overall: The DNA of sorted CD4+ and CD8+ cells averaged approximately 3.2 ug.

Sequencing was done on patients that had shown CD8+CD57+ cell expansion by flow cytometry. At least ten counts were recorded for this clonotype. The antigen remains undetermined. Trimming shortened V by 4 bases and J by 4 bases, and 6 bases separated the two germline ends. This CDR3 comprises 12 residues. Germline V CDR1 and CDR2: SEHNR, FQNEAQ (reference sequence). The template for TCR beta VDJ and CDR3 sequence profiling was genomic DNA. One entry per CDR3 protein, called by TCRdb with MiXCR from the reads. The data show about 180,000 distinct CDR3 sequences, about 50% seen once. Findings and limits, study-wide: The study found no significant CD8+ Simpson's diversity difference between patients and controls. Patients and controls shared under 30 CD8+ CDR3 sequences, highly expressed in patients.

The chain combines TRBV7-9 with TRBJ2-3; no definite D call. The clonotype originates from a human donor with aplastic anemia. What was sequenced was sorted CD4+, CD8+, or CD8+CD57+ T cells (not recorded which) from PBMCs. The CDR3: CASSSRSDTQYF. The CDR3 DNA reads TGTGCCAGCAGCTCCAGGTCAGATACGCAGTATTTT.